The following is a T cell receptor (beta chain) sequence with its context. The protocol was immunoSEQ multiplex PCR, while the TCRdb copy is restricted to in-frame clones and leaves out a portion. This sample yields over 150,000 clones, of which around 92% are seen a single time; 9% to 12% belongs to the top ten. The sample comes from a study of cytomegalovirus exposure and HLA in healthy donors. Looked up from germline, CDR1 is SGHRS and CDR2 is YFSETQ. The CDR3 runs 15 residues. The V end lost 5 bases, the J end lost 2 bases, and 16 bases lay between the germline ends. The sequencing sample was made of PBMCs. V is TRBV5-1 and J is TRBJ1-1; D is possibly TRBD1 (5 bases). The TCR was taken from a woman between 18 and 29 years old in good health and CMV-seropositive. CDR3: CASSIVQGGNTEAFF. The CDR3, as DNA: TGCGCCAGCAGTATTGTCCAGGGTGGCAACACTGAAGCTTTCTTT.